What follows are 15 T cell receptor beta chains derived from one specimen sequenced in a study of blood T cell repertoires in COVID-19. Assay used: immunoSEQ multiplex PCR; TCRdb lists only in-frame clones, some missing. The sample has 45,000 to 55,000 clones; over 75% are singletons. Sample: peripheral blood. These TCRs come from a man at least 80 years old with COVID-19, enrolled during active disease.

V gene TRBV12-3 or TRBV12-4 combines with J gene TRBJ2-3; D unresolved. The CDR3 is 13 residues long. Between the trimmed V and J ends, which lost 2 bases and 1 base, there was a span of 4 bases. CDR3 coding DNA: TGTGCCAGCAGTTTATCCGGCACAGATACGCAGTATTTT. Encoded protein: CASSLSGTDTQYF.

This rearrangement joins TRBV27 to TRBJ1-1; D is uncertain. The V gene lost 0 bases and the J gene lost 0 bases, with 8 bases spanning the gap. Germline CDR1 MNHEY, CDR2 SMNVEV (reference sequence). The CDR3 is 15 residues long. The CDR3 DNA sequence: TGTGCCAGCAGTTTATCTGGGCAGTTGAACACTGAAGCTTTCTTT. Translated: CASSLSGQLNTEAFF.

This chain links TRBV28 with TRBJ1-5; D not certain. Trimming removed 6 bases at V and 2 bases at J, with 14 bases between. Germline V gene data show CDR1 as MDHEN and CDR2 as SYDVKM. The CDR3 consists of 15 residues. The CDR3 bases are TGTGCCAGCAGCTGGACGTGGGAGCGCAATCAGCCCCAGCATTTT. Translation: CASSWTWERNQPQHF.

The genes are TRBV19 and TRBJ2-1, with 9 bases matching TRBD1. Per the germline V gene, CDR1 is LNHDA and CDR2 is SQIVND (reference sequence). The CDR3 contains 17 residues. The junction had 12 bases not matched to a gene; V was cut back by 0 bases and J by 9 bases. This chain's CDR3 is CASSIDSGTGRDTEQFF. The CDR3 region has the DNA TGTGCCAGTAGTATAGACTCCGGGACAGGGAGGGATACTGAGCAGTTCTTC.

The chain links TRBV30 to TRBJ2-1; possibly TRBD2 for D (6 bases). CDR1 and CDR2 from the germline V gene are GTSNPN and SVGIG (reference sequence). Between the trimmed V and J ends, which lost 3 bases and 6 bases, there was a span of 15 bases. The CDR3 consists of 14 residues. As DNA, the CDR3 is TGTGCCTGGAGAAGGCGGGGTCGGGGCAATGAGCAGTTCTTC. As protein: CAWRRRGRGNEQFF.

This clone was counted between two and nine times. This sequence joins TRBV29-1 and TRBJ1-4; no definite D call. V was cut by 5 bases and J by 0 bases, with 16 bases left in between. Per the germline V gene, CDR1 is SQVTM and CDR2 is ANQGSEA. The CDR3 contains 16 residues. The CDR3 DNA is TGCAGCGTTCGAGCGAGGGAGGAAGCAACTAATGAAAAACTGTTTTTT. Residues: CSVRAREEATNEKLFF.

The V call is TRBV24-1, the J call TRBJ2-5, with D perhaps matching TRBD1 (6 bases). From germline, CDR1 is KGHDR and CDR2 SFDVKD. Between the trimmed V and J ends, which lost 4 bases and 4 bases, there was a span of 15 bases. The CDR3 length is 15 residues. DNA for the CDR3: TGTGCCACCAGTGACATACGGGACACCAGAGAGACCCAGTACTTC. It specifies CATSDIRDTRETQYF.

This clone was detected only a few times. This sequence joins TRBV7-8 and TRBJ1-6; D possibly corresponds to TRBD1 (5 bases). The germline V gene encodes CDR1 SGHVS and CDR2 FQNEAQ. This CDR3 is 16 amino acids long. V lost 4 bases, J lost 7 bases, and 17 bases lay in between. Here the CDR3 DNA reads TGTGCCAGCAGCTCCCGGGGGAATCGTAGAAATTCACCCCTCCACTTT. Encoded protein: CASSSRGNRRNSPLHF.

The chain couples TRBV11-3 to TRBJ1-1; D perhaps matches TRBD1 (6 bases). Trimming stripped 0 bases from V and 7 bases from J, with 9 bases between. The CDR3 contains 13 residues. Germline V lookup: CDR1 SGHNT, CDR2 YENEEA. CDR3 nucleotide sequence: TGTGCCAGCAGCTTAGATGTCAGGGGTGAAGCTTTCTTT. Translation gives CASSLDVRGEAFF.

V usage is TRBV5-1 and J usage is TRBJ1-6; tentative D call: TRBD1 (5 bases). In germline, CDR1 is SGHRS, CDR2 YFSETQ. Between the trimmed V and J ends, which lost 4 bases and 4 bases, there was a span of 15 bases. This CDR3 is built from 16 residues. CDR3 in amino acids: CASSRETENYNSPLHF. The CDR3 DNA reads TGCGCCAGCAGCCGGGAGACAGAAAATTATAATTCACCCCTCCACTTT.

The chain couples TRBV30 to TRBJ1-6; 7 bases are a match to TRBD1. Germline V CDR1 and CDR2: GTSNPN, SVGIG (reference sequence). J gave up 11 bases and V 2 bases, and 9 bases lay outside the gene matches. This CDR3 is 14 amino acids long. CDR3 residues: CAWSWTGPTAPLHF. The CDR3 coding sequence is TGTGCCTGGAGTTGGACAGGCCCAACGGCACCCCTCCACTTT.

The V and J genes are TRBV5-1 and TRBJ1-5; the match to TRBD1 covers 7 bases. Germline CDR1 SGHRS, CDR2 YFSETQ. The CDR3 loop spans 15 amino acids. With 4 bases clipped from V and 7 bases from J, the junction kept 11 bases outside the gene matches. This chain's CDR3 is CASSATTGRGQPQHF. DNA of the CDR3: TGCGCCAGCAGCGCTACGACAGGGAGAGGACAGCCCCAGCATTTT.

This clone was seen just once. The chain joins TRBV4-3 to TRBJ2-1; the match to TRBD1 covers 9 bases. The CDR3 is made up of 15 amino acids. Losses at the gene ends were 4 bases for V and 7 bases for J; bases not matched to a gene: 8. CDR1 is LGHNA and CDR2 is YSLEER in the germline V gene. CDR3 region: CASSLWDRVGNEQFF. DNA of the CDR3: TGCGCCAGCAGCCTGTGGGACAGGGTAGGTAATGAGCAGTTCTTC.

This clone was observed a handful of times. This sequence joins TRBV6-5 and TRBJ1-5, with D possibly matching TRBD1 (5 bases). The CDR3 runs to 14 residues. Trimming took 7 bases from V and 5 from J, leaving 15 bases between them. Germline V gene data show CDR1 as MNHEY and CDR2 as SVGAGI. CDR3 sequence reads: CASKPPGPHQPQHF. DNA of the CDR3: TGTGCCAGCAAGCCGCCAGGGCCCCATCAGCCCCAGCATTTT.

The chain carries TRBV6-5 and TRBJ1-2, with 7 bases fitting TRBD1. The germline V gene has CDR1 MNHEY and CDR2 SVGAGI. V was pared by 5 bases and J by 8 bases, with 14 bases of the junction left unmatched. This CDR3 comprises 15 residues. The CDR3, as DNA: TGTGCCAGCAGTCAAACGGGACAGCCCTCTGAGGGCTACACCTTC. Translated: CASSQTGQPSEGYTF.